This T cell receptor (beta chain) was found in a study of T cells in Graves' hyperthyroidism and ophthalmopathy. Findings and limits, study-wide: The authors' 13 V-J model separated ophthalmopathy from stable hyperthyroidism.

CDR3 size: 17 residues. The V gene end was trimmed by 5 bases and the J gene end by 3 bases; junction bases not matched to a gene: 14. In germline, CDR1 is SGHDN, CDR2 FVKESK. This clonotype was seen many times. Its antigen is undetermined. Pregnant or lactating patients were excluded, as were those with uncontrolled infection or other autoimmune disease. Amplification yielded TCR beta CDR3 regions, with RNA transcripts as the source. The HTBI primer set was used in a first-round RT-PCR of the TCR CDR3. TCRdb redid the calling of the multiplex PCR reads with MiXCR, one entry per CDR3 protein. The sample includes 250,000 to 300,000 distinct CDR3 sequences, about 15% of them seen just once.

The sequencing sample was made of blood. V gene TRBV14 combines with J gene TRBJ1-1, with 8 bases identical to TRBD1. The clonotype originates from a woman between 50 and 59 years old with Graves' hyperthyroidism that later progressed to Graves' ophthalmopathy. CDR3 DNA sequence: TGTGCCAGCAGCGCCGGGACAGGAATACCACGGTACACTGAAGCTTTCTTT. It encodes CASSAGTGIPRYTEAFF.